A single T cell receptor beta chain is shown here with its context. The antigen is undetermined. The data are from a study of shared clonotypes between healthy human individuals. At the level of the study: Every donor yielded three CD4 naive, three CD4 memory, two CD8 naive and one CD8 memory plate. Study findings and constraints: The researchers took only blood, and tissue repertoires probably look different.

Produced via immunoSEQ multiplex PCR; TCRdb's table is partial and in-frame only. In the table there are roughly 2.1 million clones, under 95% of which are singletons. As defined, naive CD8 cells were CD45RO-negative and positively selected for CCR7, with terminally differentiated effector memory CD45RA+ cells excluded. Nashville, Tennessee was home to all donors, who were Caucasian adults. This CDR3 spans 15 amino acids. V lost 1 base and J lost 1, with 8 bases in between. Germline CDR1 is LGHNA and CDR2 is YNFKEQ. The receptor was isolated from a man between 18 and 29 years old in good health. Some clones in this sample may be carry-over from other donors' samples. This chain joins TRBV4-2 and TRBJ2-1; D uncertain. Sequenced input: naive CD8+ T cells from PBMCs. The chain's CDR3 is CASSQGGLSYNEQFF. In nucleotides, the CDR3 is TGTGCCAGCAGCCAAGGCGGCTTGTCCTACAATGAGCAGTTCTTC.